A selection of T cell receptor beta chains follows, all from one sample in a study of shared clonotypes between healthy human individuals. Clones were read by immunoSEQ multiplex PCR, and TCRdb kept only the in-frame ones, dropping some. The sample lists a few million clones, around 93% seen once, with 0.37% in the top ten. Material: naive CD4+ T cells from PBMCs. The receptors originated from a man aged 18-30 years in good health. Some clones in this sample may be carry-over from other donors' samples. The CDR3 runs from the conserved cysteine through the conserved F or W. Each record gives: J gene, V gene, D gene, clone size, CDR3 DNA, CDR3 protein. The D gene is left open where the match is weak. Clone sizes are given selectively: once, few, many, or a class where the clone is expanded.

TRBJ2-5	TRBV2	-	-	TGTGCCAGCAGGATGTGGGAGACCCAGTACTTC	CASRMWETQYF
TRBJ2-7	TRBV5-1	TRBD1	-	TGCGCCAGCACTCCCTCGGGACAGGGCTACGAGCAGTACTTC	CASTPSGQGYEQYF
TRBJ2-3	TRBV19	-	-	TGTGCCACCTCAGGGACGATCCTAGATACGCAGTATTTT	CATSGTILDTQYF
TRBJ2-3	TRBV9	TRBD2	-	TGTGCCAGCAGCGTTTTACTGAGCGGGGGCACGCAGTATTTT	CASSVLLSGGTQYF
TRBJ2-5	TRBV5-1	TRBD2	-	TGCGCCAGCAGCTTGGGACTAGCGGGAGTGGGAGAGACCCAGTACTTC	CASSLGLAGVGETQYF
TRBJ1-2	TRBV5-8	-	once	TGTGCCAGCAGCTTGGTCCGAATAGCTGGCTACACCTTC	CASSLVRIAGYTF
TRBJ2-1	TRBV4-2	-	-	TGTGCCAGCAGCCAAGATCGAAACAGGGATCCCACCTACAATGAGCAGTTCTTC	CASSQDRNRDPTYNEQFF
TRBJ2-7	TRBV10-3	TRBD1	-	TGTGCCAGTTCGGGACAGATGAACGAGCAGTACTTC	CASSGQMNEQYF
TRBJ1-1	TRBV7-3	TRBD1	-	TGTGCCAGCAGCCTGATGACAGGGGGCTTAACTGAAGCTTTCTTT	CASSLMTGGLTEAFF
TRBJ2-5	TRBV19	-	once	TGTGCCAGTAGTGTTGAATTGGGAGAGACCCAGTACTTC	CASSVELGETQYF
TRBJ2-1	TRBV9	TRBD1	once	TGTGCCAGCAGCGCGACAGGGGGACATGAGCAGTTCTTC	CASSATGGHEQFF
TRBJ2-5	TRBV7-7	-	-	TGTGCCAGCAGCTTACGTTCCCAAGAGACCCAGTACTTC	CASSLRSQETQYF
TRBJ2-1	TRBV29-1	-	-	TGCAGCGTTGTGGGTTTACTAGCAAGGACTGAGCAGTTCTTC	CSVVGLLARTEQFF
TRBJ2-5	TRBV19	TRBD1	-	TGTGCCAGTAGTCCCCAGGGACAGGGTAGGGAGACCCAGTACTTC	CASSPQGQGRETQYF
TRBJ2-7	TRBV5-4	TRBD2	-	TGTGCCAGCAGCTTCCGGTCTAGCGGGGCTTCGGGGCAGTACTTC	CASSFRSSGASGQYF
TRBJ1-2	TRBV29-1	-	-	TGCAGCGTTGTATTAGGGACTAACTATGGCTACACCTTC	CSVVLGTNYGYTF
TRBJ1-3	TRBV2	-	once	TGTGCCAGCAGTAGGACAGTTCCTGGAAACACCATATATTTT	CASSRTVPGNTIYF
TRBJ2-5	TRBV30	TRBD1	-	TGTGCCTGGAGCAGGACAGGGGGAGAGACCCAGTACTTC	CAWSRTGGETQYF
TRBJ2-2	TRBV30	-	-	TGTGCCTGGAATCGCGGCGTGAACACCGGGGAGCTGTTTTTT	CAWNRGVNTGELFF
TRBJ2-7	TRBV28	-	few	TGTGCCAGCATCCCGACAGCGATCTCCTACGAGCAGTACTTC	CASIPTAISYEQYF
TRBJ2-5	TRBV7-9	-	once	TGTGCCAGCAGCTTAGCGCCCCAAGAGACCCAGTACTTC	CASSLAPQETQYF
TRBJ2-7	TRBV5-6	-	-	TGTGCCAGCAGCGCCAATTTGGAGAGCTGGTCCTACGAGCAGTACTTC	CASSANLESWSYEQYF
TRBJ2-3	TRBV28	TRBD2	-	TGTGCCAGCAGTGTATGGCAGGCGGGGGGTAGCACAGATACGCAGTATTTT	CASSVWQAGGSTDTQYF
TRBJ2-7	TRBV18	-	-	TGTGCCAGCTCACGGACACAGGGTGACAACGAGCAGTACTTC	CASSRTQGDNEQYF
TRBJ2-3	TRBV5-1	-	-	TGCGCCAGCAGCTTGGCCAGGGAAATAGAGACAGATACGCAGTATTTT	CASSLAREIETDTQYF
TRBJ2-5	TRBV25-1	TRBD2	once	TGTGCCAGCAATGCGGGAGGGGCGGGGAGGCAAGAGACCCAGTACTTC	CASNAGGAGRQETQYF
TRBJ1-2	TRBV5-1	-	-	TGCGCCAGCAGCTTGATCCGTGGGACATCCGGCTATGGCTACACCTTC	CASSLIRGTSGYGYTF
TRBJ1-5	TRBV6-1	TRBD1	once	TGTGCCAGCAGTGAACGGGTGGCGGACAGGGGTCAGCCCCAGCATTTT	CASSERVADRGQPQHF
TRBJ2-3	TRBV27	TRBD2	-	TGTGCCAGCAGCCGAACGGAGCGGGAGGGAGGAGATACGCAGTATTTT	CASSRTEREGGDTQYF
TRBJ1-1	TRBV9	-	few	TGTGCCAGCAGCCCAACCGGGGCGAACACTGAAGCTTTCTTT	CASSPTGANTEAFF
TRBJ2-7	TRBV6-5	TRBD2	-	TGTGCCAGCAGTTACTCGGCAACTAGCGGTTACGAGCAGTACTTC	CASSYSATSGYEQYF
TRBJ2-7	TRBV7-9	TRBD2	-	TGTGCCAGCAGCCCTCTAGCGGGAGAAGGGTCCGAGCAGTACTTC	CASSPLAGEGSEQYF
TRBJ1-2	TRBV28	-	-	TGTGCCAGCACGGACCGGCGTACCCTCTATGGCTACACCTTC	CASTDRRTLYGYTF
TRBJ1-1	TRBV19	TRBD1	-	TGTGCCAGTAGTACGGGACAGGGAAGTGGTGTCACTGAAGCTTTCTTT	CASSTGQGSGVTEAFF
TRBJ1-2	TRBV2	-	-	TGTGCCAGCAGTGAAGGAACAGGCTATGGCTACACCTTC	CASSEGTGYGYTF
TRBJ2-5	TRBV4-3	-	-	TGCGCCAGCAGCCCGGCCCCGTATGGGACGGGAGAGACCCAGTACTTC	CASSPAPYGTGETQYF
TRBJ2-5	TRBV5-6	-	-	TGTGCCAGCAGCTACGAACAGCGACAAGAGACCCAGTACTTC	CASSYEQRQETQYF
TRBJ2-5	TRBV5-1	TRBD2	-	TGCGCCAGCAGCTTCAATACTCGCGGTAGCGGGGCCCTGGAGACCCAGTACTTC	CASSFNTRGSGALETQYF
TRBJ2-5	TRBV18	-	few	TGTGCCAGCTCACCAAACCAAGAGACCCAGTACTTC	CASSPNQETQYF
TRBJ2-7	TRBV6-1	-	-	TGTGCCAGCAGTGAACTCGGTCCGGAGGGCGAGCAGTACTTC	CASSELGPEGEQYF
TRBJ2-7	TRBV5-1	-	-	TGCGCCAGCAGCTTGGGGTTGATGGGGGCGGCCCCTTACGAGCAGTACTTC	CASSLGLMGAAPYEQYF
TRBJ2-7	TRBV2	TRBD1	-	TGTGCCGGGGGACAGGGCGACGAGCAGTACTTC	CAGGQGDEQYF
TRBJ2-5	TRBV7-2	TRBD2	-	TGTGCCAGCTCCGAGGGTCTAGCGGGAGTAGAGACCCAGTACTTC	CASSEGLAGVETQYF